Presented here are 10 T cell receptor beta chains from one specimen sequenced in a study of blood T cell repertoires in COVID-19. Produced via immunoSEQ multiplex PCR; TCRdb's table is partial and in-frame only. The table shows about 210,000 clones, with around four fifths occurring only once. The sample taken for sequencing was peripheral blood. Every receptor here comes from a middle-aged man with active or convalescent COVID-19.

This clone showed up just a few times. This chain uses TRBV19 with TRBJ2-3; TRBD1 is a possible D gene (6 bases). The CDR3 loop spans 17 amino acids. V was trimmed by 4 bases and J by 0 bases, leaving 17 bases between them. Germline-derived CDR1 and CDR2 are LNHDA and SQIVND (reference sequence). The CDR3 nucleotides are TGTGCCAGTAGTACCCCTACAGGGTATCGTAGCACAGATACGCAGTATTTT. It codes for CASSTPTGYRSTDTQYF.

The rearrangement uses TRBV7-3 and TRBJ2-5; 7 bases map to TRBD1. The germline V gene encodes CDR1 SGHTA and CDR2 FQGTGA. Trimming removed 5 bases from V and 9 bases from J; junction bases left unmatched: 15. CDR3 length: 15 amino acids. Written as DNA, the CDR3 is TGTGCCAGCAGCCGGGACAGTCTAACCCCCGGGGCCCAGTACTTC. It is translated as CASSRDSLTPGAQYF. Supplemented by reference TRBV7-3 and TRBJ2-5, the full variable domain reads GAGVSQTPSNKVTEKGKYVELRCDPISGHTALYWYRQSLGQGPEFLIYFQGTGAADDSGLPNDRFFAVRPEGSVSTLKIQRTERGDSAVYLCASSRDSLTPGAQYFGPGTRLLVL.

The CDR3 bases are TGTGCCACATCCACTAGCGGGGGGACCTACAATGAGCAGTTCTTC. Amino acids: CATSTSGGTYNEQFF. The chain employs TRBV7-8 and TRBJ2-1; TRBD2 matches 12 bases. CDR3 length equals 15 residues. Germline V CDR1 and CDR2: SGHVS, FQNEAQ. J lost 2 bases, V lost 10 bases, and 6 bases had no gene match.

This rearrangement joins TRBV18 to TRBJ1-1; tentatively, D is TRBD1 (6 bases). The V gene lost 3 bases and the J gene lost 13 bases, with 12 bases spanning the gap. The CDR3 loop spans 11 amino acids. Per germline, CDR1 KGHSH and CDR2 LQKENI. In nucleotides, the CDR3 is TGTGCCAGCTCACCCGGGCCAGGGGATTTCTTT. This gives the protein CASSPGPGDFF.

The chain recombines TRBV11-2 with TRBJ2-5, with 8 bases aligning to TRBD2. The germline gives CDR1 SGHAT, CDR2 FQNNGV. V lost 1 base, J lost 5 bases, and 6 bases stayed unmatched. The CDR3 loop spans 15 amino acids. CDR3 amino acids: CASSLAAGGGETQYF. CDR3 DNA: TGTGCCAGCAGCTTAGCCGCGGGGGGCGGGGAGACCCAGTACTTC.

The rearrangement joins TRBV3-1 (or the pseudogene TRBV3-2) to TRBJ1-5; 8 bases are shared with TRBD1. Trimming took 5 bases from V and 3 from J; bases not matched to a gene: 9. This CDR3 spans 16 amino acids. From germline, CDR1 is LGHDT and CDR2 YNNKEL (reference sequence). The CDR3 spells CASSAGAGGTNQPQHF. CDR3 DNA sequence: TGTGCCAGCAGCGCCGGGGCAGGGGGCACCAATCAGCCCCAGCATTTT.

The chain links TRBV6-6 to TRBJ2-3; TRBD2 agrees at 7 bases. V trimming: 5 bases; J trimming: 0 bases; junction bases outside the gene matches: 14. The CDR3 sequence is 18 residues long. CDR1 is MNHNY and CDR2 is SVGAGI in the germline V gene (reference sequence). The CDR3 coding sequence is TGTGCCAGCAGTCCTCGAGTGGGTAGCGGGTATAGCACAGATACGCAGTATTTT. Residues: CASSPRVGSGYSTDTQYF.

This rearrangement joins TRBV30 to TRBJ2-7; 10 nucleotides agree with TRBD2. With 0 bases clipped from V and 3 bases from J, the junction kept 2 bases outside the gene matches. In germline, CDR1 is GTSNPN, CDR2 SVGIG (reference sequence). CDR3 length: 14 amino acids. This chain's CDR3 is CAWSVLAGNYEQYF. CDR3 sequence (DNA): TGTGCCTGGAGTGTACTAGCGGGAAACTACGAGCAGTACTTC.

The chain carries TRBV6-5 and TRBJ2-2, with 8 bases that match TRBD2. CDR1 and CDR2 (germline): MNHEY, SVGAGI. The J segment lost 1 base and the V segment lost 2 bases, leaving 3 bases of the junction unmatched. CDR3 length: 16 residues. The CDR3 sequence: CASSYVGGGNTGELFF. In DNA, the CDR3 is TGTGCCAGCAGTTACGTCGGGGGGGGGAACACCGGGGAGCTGTTTTTT.

CDR3 in amino acids: CAWSGGLAGEVQYF. The CDR3 coding sequence is TGTGCCTGGAGTGGGGGACTAGCGGGAGAGGTGCAGTACTTC. This chain uses TRBV30 with TRBJ2-7; 14 nucleotides line up with TRBD2. The trim removed 1 base at V and 9 bases at J, leaving 5 bases unmatched. Germline assignment: CDR1 GTSNPN and CDR2 SVGIG (reference sequence). The CDR3 loop spans 14 amino acids.